The clone carrying this T cell receptor (beta chain) was counted at least ten times. The antigen is unknown. This specimen comes from a study of CD8 T cells in ankylosing spondylitis. The study's findings and limits: Clones tied to disease were said to be significantly enriched in matched ankylosing spondylitis synovial fluid. Blood from ankylosing spondylitis patients appeared to carry a characteristic roughly 8-variant TCR beta motif.

Germline CDR1 SGDLS, CDR2 YYNGEE. Trimming removed 0 bases at V and 4 bases at J, with 7 bases between. There are 14 residues in the CDR3. TCRdb recomputed calls from the 5' RACE reads with MiXCR, one row per CDR3 protein. Of 30,000 to 40,000 distinct CDR3 sequences listed, about 3% are singletons. The V gene is TRBV9, the J gene TRBJ2-2; D not certain. The sample was blood, either unsorted or a sorted T cell fraction (not recorded which). The sequence derives from a male donor with ankylosing spondylitis or in good health (not recorded which). The CDR3 sequence is CASSVERPTGELFF. CDR3 coding DNA: TGTGCCAGCAGCGTAGAGAGACCCACCGGGGAGCTGTTTTTT.